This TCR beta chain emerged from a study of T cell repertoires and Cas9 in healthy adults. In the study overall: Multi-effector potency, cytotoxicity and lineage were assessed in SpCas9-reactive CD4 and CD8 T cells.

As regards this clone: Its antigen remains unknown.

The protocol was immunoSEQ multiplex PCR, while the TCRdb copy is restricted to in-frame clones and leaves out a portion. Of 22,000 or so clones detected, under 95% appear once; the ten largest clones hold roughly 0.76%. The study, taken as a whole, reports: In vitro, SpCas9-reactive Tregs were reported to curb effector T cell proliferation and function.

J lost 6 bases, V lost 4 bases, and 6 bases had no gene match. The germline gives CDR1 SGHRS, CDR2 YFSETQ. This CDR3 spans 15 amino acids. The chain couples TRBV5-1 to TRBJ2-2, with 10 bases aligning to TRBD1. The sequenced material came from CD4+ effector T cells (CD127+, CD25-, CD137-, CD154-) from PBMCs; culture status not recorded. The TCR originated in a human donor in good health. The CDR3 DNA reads TGCGCCAGCAGCCGTGGACAGGGGGGATCCGGGGAGCTGTTTTTT. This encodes CASSRGQGGSGELFF.